In this sample, the clone carrying this T cell receptor (beta chain) turned up many times. TCRbeta library construction was performed incorporating unique molecular identifiers. TCRdb reanalysed the PCR reads using MiXCR and keeps one entry per CDR3 protein. The sample includes nearly 250,000 distinct CDR3 sequences, approximately 8.9% of them seen just once. The data are from a study of T-cell reconstitution after alpha-beta-depleted transplantation in children. V shed 0 bases and J shed 7 bases, with 15 bases lying between them. CDR3 length: 16 residues. Germline V gene lookup returns CDR1 LGHNA and CDR2 YSLEER.

V usage is TRBV4-3 and J usage is TRBJ2-2; D ambiguous. Material: PBMCs, mostly from graft donor cells, obtained 180 days after TCRalphabeta/CD19-depleted stem cell transplant. This TCR came from a male patient younger than 18 who had a stem cell transplant for acute lymphoblastic leukemia, so the T cells may come from the graft donor. CDR3: CASSQEIGLGYGELFF. CDR3 DNA: TGCGCCAGCAGCCAAGAGATAGGGCTGGGGTACGGGGAGCTGTTTTTT.